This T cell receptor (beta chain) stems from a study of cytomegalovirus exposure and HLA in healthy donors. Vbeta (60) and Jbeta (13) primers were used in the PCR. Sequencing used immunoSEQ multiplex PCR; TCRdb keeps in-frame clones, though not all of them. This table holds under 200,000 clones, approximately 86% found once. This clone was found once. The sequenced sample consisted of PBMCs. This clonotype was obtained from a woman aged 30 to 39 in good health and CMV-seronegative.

This CDR3 is CASSLRRPGTANEKLFF. The DNA of the CDR3 is TGCGCCAGCTCATTAAGAAGGCCCGGCACAGCTAATGAAAAACTGTTTTTT. V and J are TRBV4-1 and TRBJ1-4; D is ambiguous. The CDR3 is made up of 17 amino acids. The germline V gene has CDR1 MGHRA and CDR2 YSYEKL. Between the trimmed V and J ends, which lost 8 bases and 3 bases, there was a span of 22 bases.